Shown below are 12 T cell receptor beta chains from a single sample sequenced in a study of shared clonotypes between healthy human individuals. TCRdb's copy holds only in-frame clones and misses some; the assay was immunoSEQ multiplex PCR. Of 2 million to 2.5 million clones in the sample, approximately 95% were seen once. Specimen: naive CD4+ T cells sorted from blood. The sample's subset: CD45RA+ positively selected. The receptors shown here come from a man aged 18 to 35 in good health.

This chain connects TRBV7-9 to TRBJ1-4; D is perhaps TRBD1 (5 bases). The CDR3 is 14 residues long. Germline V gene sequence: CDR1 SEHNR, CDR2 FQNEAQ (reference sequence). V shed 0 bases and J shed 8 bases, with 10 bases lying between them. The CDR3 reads CASSLALGEEKLFF. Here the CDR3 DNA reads TGTGCCAGCAGCTTAGCGTTAGGGGAGGAAAAACTGTTTTTT.

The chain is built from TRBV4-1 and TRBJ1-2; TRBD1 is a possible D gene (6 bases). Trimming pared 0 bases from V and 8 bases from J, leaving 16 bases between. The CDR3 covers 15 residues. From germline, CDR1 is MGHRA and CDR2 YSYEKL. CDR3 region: CASSQDWVTGLGYTF. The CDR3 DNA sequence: TGCGCCAGCAGCCAAGATTGGGTTACAGGGTTGGGCTACACCTTC.

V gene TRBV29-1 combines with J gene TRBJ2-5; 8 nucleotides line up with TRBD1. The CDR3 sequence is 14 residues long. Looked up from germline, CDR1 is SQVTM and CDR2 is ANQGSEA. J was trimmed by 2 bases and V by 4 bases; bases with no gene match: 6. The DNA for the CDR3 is TGCAGCGTTGTACGGACAGGGAGTCAAGAGACCCAGTACTTC. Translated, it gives CSVVRTGSQETQYF.

DNA for the CDR3: TGTGCCAGTAGTACGACCGGGACTAGCTACGAGCAGTACTTC. It encodes CASSTTGTSYEQYF. The chain employs TRBV19 and TRBJ2-7; TRBD2 matches at 8 bases. The CDR3 has 14 amino acids. V was pared by 4 bases and J by 3 bases, with 5 bases of the junction left unmatched. Germline lookup yields CDR1 LNHDA and CDR2 SQIVND (reference sequence). Using reference TRBV19 and TRBJ2-7 for the parts outside the CDR3, the full variable domain is DGGITQSPKYLFRKEGQNVTLSCEQNLNHDAMYWYRQDPGQGLRLIYYSQIVNDFQKGDIAEGYSVSREKKESFPLTVTSAQKNPTAFYLCASSTTGTSYEQYFGPGTRLTVT.

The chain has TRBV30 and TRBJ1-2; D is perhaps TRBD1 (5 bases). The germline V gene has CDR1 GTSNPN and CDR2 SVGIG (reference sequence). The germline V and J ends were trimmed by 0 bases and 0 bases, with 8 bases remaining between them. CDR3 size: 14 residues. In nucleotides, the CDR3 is TGTGCCTGGAGTGTCGGCAGGGCTAACTATGGCTACACCTTC. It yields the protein CAWSVGRANYGYTF. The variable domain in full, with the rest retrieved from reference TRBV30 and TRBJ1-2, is SQTIHQWPATLVQPVGSPLSLECTVEGTSNPNLYWYRQAAGRGLQLLFYSVGIGQISSEVPQNLSASRPQDRQFILSSKKLLLSDSGFYLCAWSVGRANYGYTFGSGTRLTVV.

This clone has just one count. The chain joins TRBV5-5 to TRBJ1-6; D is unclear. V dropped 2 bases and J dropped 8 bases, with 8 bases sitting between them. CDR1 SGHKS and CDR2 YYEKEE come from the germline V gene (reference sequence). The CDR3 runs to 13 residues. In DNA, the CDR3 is TGTGCCAGCAGCTTAATGGGTGATTCACCCCTCCACTTT. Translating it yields CASSLMGDSPLHF.

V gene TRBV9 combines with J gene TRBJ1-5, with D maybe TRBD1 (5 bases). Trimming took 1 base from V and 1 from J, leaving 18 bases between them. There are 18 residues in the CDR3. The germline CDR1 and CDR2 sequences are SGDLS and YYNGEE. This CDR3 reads CASSVTSGRSLSNQPQHF. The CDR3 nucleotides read TGTGCCAGCAGCGTAACTTCAGGGAGGTCCTTGAGCAATCAGCCCCAGCATTTT.

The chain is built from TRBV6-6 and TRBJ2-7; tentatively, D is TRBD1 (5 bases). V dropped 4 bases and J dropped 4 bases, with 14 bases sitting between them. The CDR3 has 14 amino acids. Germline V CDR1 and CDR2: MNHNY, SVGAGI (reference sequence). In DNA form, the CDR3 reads TGTGCCAGCAGTTTTTCCCGCCCAGGGTACGAGCAGTACTTC. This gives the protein CASSFSRPGYEQYF.

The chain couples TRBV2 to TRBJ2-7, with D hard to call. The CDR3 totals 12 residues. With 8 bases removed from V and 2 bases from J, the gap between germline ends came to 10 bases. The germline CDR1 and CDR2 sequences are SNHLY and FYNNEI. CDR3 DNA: TGTGCCAGCGATCGGGTCGCCTACGAGCAGTACTTC. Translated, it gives CASDRVAYEQYF.

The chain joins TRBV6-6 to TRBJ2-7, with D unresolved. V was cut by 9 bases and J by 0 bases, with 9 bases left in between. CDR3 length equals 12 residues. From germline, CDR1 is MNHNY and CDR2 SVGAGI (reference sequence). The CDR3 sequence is CASQSSSYEQYF. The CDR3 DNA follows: TGTGCCAGTCAGTCGAGCTCCTACGAGCAGTACTTC.

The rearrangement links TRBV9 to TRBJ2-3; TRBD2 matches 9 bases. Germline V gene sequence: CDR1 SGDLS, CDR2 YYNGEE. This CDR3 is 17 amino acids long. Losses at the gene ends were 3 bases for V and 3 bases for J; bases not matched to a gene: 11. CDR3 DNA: TGTGCCAGCAGCGCCCGTGCGGGGGGGAGCGGAACAGATACGCAGTATTTT. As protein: CASSARAGGSGTDTQYF.

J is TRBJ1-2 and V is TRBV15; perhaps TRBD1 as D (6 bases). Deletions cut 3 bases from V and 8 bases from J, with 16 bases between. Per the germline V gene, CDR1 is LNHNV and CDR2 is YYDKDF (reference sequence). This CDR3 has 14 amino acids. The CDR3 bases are TGTGCCACCAGCAGCGGGGGCTCATCGGGGGGCTACACCTTC. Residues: CATSSGGSSGGYTF.